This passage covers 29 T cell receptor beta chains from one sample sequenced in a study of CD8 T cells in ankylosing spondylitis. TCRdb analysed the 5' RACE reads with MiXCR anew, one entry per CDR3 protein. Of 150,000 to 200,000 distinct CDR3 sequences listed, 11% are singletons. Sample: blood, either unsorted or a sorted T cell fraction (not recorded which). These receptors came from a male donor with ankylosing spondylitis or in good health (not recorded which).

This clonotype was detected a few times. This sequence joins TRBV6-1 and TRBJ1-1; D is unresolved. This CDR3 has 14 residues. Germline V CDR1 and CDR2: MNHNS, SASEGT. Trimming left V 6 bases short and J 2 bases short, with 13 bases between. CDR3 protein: CASRDARGNTEAFF. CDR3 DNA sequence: TGTGCCAGCAGGGACGCTCGGGGAAACACTGAAGCTTTCTTT.

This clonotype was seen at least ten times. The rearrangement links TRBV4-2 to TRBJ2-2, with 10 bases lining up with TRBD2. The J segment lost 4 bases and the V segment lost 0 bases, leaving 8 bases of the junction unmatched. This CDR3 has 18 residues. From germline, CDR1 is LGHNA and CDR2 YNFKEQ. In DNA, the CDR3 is TGTGCCAGCAGCCAAGAAATAGGCCTAGCGGGAGCCACCGGGGAGCTGTTTTTT. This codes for CASSQEIGLAGATGELFF.

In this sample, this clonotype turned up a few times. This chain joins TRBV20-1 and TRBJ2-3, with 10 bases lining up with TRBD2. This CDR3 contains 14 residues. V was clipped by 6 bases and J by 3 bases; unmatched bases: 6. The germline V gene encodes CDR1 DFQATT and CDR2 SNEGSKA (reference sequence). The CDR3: CSAPLAGVTDTQYF. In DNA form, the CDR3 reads TGCAGTGCCCCCCTAGCGGGAGTGACAGATACGCAGTATTTT.

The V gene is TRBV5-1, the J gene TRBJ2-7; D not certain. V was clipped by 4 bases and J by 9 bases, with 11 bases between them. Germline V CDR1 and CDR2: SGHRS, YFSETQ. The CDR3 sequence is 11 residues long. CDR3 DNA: TGCGCCAGCAGCGACCTGGGCGCGCAGTACTTC. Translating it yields CASSDLGAQYF.

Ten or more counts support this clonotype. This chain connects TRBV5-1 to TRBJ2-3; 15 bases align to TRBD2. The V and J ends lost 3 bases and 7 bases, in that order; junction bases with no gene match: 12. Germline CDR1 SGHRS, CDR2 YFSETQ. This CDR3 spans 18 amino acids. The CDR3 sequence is CASSSKRPGLAGGNTQYF. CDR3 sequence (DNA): TGCGCCAGCAGCTCGAAAAGACCGGGACTAGCGGGGGGAAATACGCAGTATTTT.

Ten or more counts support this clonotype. The CDR3 here is CASSRNRGQAFF. The CDR3 nucleotides are TGTGCCAGCAGCCGGAACAGGGGCCAAGCTTTCTTT. This sequence joins TRBV28 and TRBJ1-1, with TRBD1 matching 7 bases. This CDR3 comprises 12 residues. Germline loops: CDR1 MDHEN, CDR2 SYDVKM. The junction had 7 bases not matched to a gene; V was cut back by 6 bases and J by 9 bases.

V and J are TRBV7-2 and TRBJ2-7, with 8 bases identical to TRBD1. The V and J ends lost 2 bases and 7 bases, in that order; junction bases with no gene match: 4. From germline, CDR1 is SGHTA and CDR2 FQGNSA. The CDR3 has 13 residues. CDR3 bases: TGTGCCAGCAGCTTACAGGGGGCTCGGGAGCAGTACTTC. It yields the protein CASSLQGAREQYF.

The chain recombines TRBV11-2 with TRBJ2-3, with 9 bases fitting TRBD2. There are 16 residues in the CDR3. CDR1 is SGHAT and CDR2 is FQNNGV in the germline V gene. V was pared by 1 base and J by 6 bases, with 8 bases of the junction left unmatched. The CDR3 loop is CASSLGRLAAGDTQYF. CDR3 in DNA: TGTGCCAGCAGCTTAGGACGACTAGCGGCCGGGGATACGCAGTATTTT.

The chain's CDR3 is CARRESGTSDLTYPSTDTQYF. For the CDR3, the DNA is TGTGCCCGCAGGGAGTCCGGGACTAGCGACCTCACTTATCCTAGCACAGATACGCAGTATTTT. The chain is built from TRBV30 and TRBJ2-3, with 10 nucleotides matching TRBD2. The CDR3 length is 21 residues. Germline values: CDR1 GTSNPN, CDR2 SVGIG (reference sequence). Trimming removed 8 bases from V and 0 bases from J; junction bases left unmatched: 26.

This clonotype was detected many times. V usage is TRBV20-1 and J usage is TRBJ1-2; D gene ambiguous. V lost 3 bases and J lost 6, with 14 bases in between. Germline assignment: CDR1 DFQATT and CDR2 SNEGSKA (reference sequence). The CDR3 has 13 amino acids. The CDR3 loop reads CSASERVMDGYTF. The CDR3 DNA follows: TGCAGTGCTAGTGAGCGAGTGATGGATGGCTACACCTTC.

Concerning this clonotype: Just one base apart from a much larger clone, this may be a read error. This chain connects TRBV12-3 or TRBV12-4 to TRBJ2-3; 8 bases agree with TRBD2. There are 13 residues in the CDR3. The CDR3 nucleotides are TGTGCCAGCCGGGGGGGGTTTGCAGATGCGCAGTATTTT. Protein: CASRGGFADAQYF.

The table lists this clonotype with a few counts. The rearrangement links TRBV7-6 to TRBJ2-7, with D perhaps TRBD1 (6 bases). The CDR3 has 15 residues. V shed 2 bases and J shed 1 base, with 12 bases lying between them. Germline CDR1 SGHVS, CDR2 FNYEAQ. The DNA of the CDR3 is TGTGCCAGCAGCTTACACCCGGACAGTTCCTACGAGCAGTACTTC. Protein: CASSLHPDSSYEQYF.

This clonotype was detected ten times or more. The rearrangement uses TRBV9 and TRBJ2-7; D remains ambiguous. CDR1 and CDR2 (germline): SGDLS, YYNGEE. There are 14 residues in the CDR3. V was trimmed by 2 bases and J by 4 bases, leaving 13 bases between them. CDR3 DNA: TGTGCCAGCAGCGTCGGGCTAGGGCCTTACGAGCAGTACTTC. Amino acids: CASSVGLGPYEQYF.

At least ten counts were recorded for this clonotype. In nucleotides, the CDR3 is TGTGCCAGCAGTTACGGGACACACTATGGCTACACCTTC. Translated, it gives CASSYGTHYGYTF. The chain has TRBV6-5 and TRBJ1-2; perhaps TRBD1 as D (6 bases). V lost 2 bases, J lost 3 bases, and 7 bases lay in between. The CDR3 totals 13 residues. CDR1 is MNHEY, CDR2 SVGAGI, per germline.

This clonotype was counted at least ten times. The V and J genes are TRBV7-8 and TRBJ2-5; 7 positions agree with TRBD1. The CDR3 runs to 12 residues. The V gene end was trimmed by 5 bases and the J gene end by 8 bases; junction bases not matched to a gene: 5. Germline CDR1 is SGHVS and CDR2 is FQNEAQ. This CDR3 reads CASSPHRGTQYF. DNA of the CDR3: TGTGCCAGCAGCCCACACAGGGGAACCCAGTACTTC.

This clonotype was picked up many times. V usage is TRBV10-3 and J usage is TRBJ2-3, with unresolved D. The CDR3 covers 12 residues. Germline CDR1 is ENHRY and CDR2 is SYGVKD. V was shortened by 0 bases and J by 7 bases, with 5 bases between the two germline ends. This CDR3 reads CAISESSYTQYF. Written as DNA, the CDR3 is TGTGCCATCAGTGAGTCCTCCTATACGCAGTATTTT.

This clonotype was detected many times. The CDR3 sequence: CASSFPGTGNTIYF. The CDR3 nucleotides are TGTGCCAGCAGTTTCCCAGGGACGGGAAACACCATATATTTT. This chain joins TRBV12-3 or TRBV12-4 and TRBJ1-3; possibly TRBD1 for D (5 bases). V was cut by 3 bases and J by 4 bases, with 10 bases left in between. CDR3 length: 14 residues.

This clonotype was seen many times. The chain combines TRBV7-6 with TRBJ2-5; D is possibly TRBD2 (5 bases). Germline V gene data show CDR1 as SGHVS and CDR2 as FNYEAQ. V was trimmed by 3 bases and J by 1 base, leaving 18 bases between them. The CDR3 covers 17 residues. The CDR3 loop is CASSLGMVLVVQETQYF. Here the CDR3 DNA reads TGTGCCAGCAGCTTGGGAATGGTACTAGTTGTCCAAGAGACCCAGTACTTC.

The CDR3 sequence is CSASGDGAYEQYF. CDR3 DNA: TGCAGTGCTAGCGGGGACGGAGCCTACGAGCAGTACTTC. This chain links TRBV20-1 with TRBJ2-7; D is perhaps TRBD1 or TRBD2 (5 bases each). Germline assignment: CDR1 DFQATT and CDR2 SNEGSKA (reference sequence). This CDR3 contains 13 residues. V was clipped by 3 bases and J by 2 bases, with 11 bases between them.

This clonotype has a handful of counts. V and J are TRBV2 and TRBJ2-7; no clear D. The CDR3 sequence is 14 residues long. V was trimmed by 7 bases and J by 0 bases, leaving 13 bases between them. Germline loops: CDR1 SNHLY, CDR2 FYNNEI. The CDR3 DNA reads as TGTGCCAGCATTAAGGACGGAATCTCCTACGAGCAGTACTTC. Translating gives CASIKDGISYEQYF.

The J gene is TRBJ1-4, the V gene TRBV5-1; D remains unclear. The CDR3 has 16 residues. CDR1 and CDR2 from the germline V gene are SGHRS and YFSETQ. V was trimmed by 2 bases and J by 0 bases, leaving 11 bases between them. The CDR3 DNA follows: TGCGCCAGCAGCTTCGCCGGGGATCCAACTAATGAAAAACTGTTTTTT. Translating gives CASSFAGDPTNEKLFF.

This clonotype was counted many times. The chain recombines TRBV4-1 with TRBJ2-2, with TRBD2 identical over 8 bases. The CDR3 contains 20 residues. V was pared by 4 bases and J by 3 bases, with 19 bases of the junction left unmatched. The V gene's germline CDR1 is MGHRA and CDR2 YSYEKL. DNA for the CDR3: TGCGCCAGCAGCCCAGACAGAGGTCCCCGCAGCGGGAGTCACACCGGGGAGCTGTTTTTT. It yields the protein CASSPDRGPRSGSHTGELFF.

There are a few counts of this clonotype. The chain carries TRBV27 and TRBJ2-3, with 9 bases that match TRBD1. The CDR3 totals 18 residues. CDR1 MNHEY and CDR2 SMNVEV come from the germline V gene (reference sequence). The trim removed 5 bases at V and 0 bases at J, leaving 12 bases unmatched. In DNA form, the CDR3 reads TGTGCCAGCAGTCTCGGTTCCTTCGACAGGGGGAGCACAGATACGCAGTATTTT. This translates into CASSLGSFDRGSTDTQYF.

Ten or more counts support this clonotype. The CDR3 DNA sequence: TGCGCCAGCAGCCAAGAGGCCGCGCATAGCAATCAGCCCCAGCATTTT. The encoded protein is CASSQEAAHSNQPQHF. The chain recombines TRBV4-3 with TRBJ1-5, with D unresolved. Trimming stripped 0 bases from V and 0 bases from J, with 9 bases between. Germline CDR1 and CDR2: LGHNA and YSLEER. The CDR3 has 16 amino acids.

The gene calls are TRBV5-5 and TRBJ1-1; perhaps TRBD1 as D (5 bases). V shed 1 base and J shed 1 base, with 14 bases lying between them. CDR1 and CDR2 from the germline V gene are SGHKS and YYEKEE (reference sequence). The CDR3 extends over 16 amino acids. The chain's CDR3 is CASSLMPGTGNTEAFF. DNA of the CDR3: TGTGCCAGCAGCTTGATGCCCGGCACAGGGAACACTGAAGCTTTCTTT.

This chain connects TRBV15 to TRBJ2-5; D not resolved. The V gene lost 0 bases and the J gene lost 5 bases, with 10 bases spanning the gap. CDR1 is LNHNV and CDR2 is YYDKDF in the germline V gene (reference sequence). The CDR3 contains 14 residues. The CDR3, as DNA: TGTGCCACCAGCAGAGATGGTCCCTGGGAGACCCAGTACTTC. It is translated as CATSRDGPWETQYF.

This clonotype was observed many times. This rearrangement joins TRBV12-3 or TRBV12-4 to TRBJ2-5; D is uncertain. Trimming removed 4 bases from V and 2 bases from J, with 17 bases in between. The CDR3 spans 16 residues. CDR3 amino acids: CASSSRLLKIQETQYF. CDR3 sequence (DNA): TGTGCCAGCAGTTCACGCCTTCTTAAAATTCAAGAGACCCAGTACTTC.

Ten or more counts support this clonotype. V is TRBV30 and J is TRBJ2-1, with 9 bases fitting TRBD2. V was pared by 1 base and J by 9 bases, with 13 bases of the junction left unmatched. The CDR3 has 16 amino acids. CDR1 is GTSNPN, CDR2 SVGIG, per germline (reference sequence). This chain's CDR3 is CAWSGGSSGSAGEQFF. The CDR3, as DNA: TGTGCCTGGAGTGGCGGGAGTAGCGGGAGCGCTGGTGAGCAGTTCTTC.

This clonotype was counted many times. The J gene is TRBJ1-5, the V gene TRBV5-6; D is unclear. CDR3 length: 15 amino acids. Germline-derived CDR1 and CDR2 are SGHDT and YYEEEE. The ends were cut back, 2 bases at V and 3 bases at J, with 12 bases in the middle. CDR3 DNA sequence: TGTGCCAGCAGCTTTGGAGGGAACGACAATCAGCCCCAGCATTTT. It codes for CASSFGGNDNQPQHF.